The present T cell receptor (beta chain) was sequenced within a study of cytomegalovirus exposure and HLA in healthy donors. Vbeta (60) and Jbeta (13) primers were used in the PCR. Profiled with immunoSEQ multiplex PCR; TCRdb holds only in-frame clones, not every one. This sample yields about 100,000 clones, of which roughly four fifths are seen a single time; roughly 19% belongs to the top ten. Samples came from healthy bone marrow donors. This clone was observed a few times. The V gene's germline CDR1 is SGHTA and CDR2 FQGNSA. This CDR3 region has 12 residues. Trimming shortened V by 3 bases and J by 2 bases, and 5 bases separated the two germline ends.

V and J are TRBV7-2 and TRBJ2-7, with D hard to call. Sequencing used PBMCs. This TCR was sampled from a woman aged 55-70 years in good health and CMV-seropositive. The CDR3, as DNA: TGTGCCAGCAGCTTGCCGGCCTACGAGCAGTACTTC. This codes for CASSLPAYEQYF.